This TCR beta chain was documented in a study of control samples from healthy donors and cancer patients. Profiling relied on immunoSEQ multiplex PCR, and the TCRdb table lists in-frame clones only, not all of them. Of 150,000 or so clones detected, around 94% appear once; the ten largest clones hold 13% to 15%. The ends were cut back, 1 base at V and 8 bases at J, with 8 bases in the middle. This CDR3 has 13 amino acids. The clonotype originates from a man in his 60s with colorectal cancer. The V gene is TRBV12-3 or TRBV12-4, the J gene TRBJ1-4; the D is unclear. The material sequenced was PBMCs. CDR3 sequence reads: CASSLEWLEKLFF. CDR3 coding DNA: TGTGCCAGCAGTTTAGAATGGCTAGAAAAACTGTTTTTT.